This T cell receptor beta chain was sequenced in a study of regulatory T cells in long-lasting Graves disease. Study-wide context: Graves' disease counted as persistent after over 5 years of antithyroid drugs with positive TSH receptor antibodies.

Library construction for TCR beta used iRepertoire HTBI primers and Arm-PCR of CDR3 regions. Authors' processing steps: Identification yielded approximately 67 TRBV and over eleven TRBJ segments across samples. Each CDR3 protein is one row after TCRdb ran MiXCR on the multiplex PCR reads. TCRdb's processing, not the authors', yielded these V and J calls. The repertoire holds around 460,000 distinct CDR3 sequences, approximately 22% seen once, with roughly 14% in the top ten. Documented time point: persistent/refractory GD, antithyroid drugs over 5 years with positive TRAb. The TCR library was made from RNA that had been extracted from PBMCs in TRIzol. This CDR3 has 14 amino acids. Trimming shortened V by 3 bases and J by 2 bases, and 11 bases separated the two germline ends. The V gene's germline CDR1 is DFQATT and CDR2 SNEGSKA (reference sequence).

This chain joins TRBV20-1 and TRBJ1-3, with D perhaps matching TRBD1 (5 bases). This sequence originates from a female donor with Graves disease. Specimen: peripheral blood mononuclear cells (PBMCs), collected when the disease was refractory, from a patient treated with antithyroid drugs. This CDR3 is CSARQAGTGNTIYF. The CDR3, as DNA: TGCAGTGCTAGGCAGGCAGGGACTGGAAACACCATATATTTT.